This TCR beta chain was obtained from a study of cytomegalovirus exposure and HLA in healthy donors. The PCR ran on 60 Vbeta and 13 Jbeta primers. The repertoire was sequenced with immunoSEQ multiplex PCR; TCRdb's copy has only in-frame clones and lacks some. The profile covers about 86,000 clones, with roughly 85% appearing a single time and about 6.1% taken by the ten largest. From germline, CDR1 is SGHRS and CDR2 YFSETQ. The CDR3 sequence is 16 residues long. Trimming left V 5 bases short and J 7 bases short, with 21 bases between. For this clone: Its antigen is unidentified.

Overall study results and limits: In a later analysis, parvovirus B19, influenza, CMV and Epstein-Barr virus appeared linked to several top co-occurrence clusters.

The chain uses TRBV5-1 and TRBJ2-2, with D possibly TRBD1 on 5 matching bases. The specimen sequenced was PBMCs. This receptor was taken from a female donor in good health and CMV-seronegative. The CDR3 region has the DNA TGCGCCAGCAGGCAAGGGTACAGGTCCGTCGGCGGGGAGCTGTTTTTT. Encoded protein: CASRQGYRSVGGELFF.